Sequencing of this T cell receptor (beta chain) was carried out in a study of T-cell memory formation after mild COVID-19. J lost 3 bases, V lost 7 bases, and 8 bases had no gene match. Per the germline V gene, CDR1 is SEHNR and CDR2 is FQNEAQ (reference sequence). CDR3 length: 15 residues. TCRdb recomputed calls from the 5' RACE reads with MiXCR, one row per CDR3 protein. The sample carries hundreds of thousands of distinct CDR3 sequences, 12% to 15% recorded once. The receptor was derived from a man aged 18-30 years who had mild COVID-19 (a few samples of this study predate the infection). Cell type and time point are not known. What was sequenced was PBMCs or a T cell subset sorted from them (not recorded which). The chain recombines TRBV7-9 with TRBJ2-2, with 7 bases that match TRBD1. The CDR3 here is CASTTTGRDTGELFF. The CDR3 nucleotides read TGTGCCAGCACAACGACAGGGAGAGACACCGGGGAGCTGTTTTTT.